This T cell receptor (beta chain) appears in the sequencing data of a study of cytomegalovirus exposure and HLA in healthy donors. Germline V gives CDR1 MNHEY, CDR2 SVGAGI. V gave up 0 bases and J gave up 4 bases; unmatched junction bases: 0. The CDR3 is 13 amino acids. Assay: immunoSEQ multiplex PCR; the TCRdb copy retains only in-frame clones and omits some. The sample has roughly 49,000 clones, 90% to 95% seen once. This clone was counted between two and nine times. Sequencing was carried out using PBMCs. The gene calls are TRBV6-5 and TRBJ2-7; 7 bases are shared with TRBD1. The sequence derives from a woman aged 18-29 years in good health and CMV-seropositive. CDR3 sequence (DNA): TGTGCCAGCAGTTACTCGGGACAGTACGAGCAGTACTTC. This gives the protein CASSYSGQYEQYF.